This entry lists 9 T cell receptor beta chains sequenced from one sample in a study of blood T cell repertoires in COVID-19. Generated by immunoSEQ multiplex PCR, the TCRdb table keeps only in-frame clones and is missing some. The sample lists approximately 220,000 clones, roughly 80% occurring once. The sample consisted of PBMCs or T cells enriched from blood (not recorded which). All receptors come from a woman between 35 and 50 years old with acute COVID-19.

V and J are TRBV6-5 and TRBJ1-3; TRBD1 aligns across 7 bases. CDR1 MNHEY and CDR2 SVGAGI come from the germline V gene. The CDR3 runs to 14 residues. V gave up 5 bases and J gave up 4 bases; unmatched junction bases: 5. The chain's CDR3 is CASSLRDRGNTIYF. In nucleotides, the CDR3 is TGTGCCAGCAGTCTTCGGGACAGAGGAAACACCATATATTTT.

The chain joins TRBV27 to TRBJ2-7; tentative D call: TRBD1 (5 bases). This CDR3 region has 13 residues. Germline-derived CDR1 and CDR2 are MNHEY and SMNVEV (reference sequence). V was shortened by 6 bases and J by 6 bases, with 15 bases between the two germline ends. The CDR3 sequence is CASSNSGLSEQYF. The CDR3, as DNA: TGTGCCAGCAGCAACTCAGGGCTTTCCGAGCAGTACTTC.

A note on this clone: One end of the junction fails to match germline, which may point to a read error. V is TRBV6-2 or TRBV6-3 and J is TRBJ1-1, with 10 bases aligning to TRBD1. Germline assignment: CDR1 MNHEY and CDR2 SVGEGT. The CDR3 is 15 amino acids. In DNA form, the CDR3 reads TGTGCCAGCAGTTTCACCCCAGATATTCTGACAGGGGGCGTCTTT. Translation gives CASSFTPDILTGGVF.

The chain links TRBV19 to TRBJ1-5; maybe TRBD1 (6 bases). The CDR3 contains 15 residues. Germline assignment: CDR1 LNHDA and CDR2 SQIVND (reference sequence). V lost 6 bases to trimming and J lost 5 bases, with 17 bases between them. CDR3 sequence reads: CASSPLQGEHQPQHF. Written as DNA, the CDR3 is TGTGCCAGTAGCCCCTTACAGGGAGAACATCAGCCCCAGCATTTT.

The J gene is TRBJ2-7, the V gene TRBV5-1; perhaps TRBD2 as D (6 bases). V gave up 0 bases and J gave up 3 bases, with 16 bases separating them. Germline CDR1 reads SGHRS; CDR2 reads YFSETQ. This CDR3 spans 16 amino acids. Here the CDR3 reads CASSLGLDGEDYEQYF. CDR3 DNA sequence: TGCGCCAGCAGCTTGGGTCTGGACGGGGAGGACTACGAGCAGTACTTC.

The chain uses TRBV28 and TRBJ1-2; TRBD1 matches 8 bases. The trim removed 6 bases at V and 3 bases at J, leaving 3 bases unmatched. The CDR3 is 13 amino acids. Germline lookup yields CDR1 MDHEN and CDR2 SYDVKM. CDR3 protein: CASRPGGHYGYTF. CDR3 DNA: TGTGCCAGCAGACCAGGGGGCCACTATGGCTACACCTTC.

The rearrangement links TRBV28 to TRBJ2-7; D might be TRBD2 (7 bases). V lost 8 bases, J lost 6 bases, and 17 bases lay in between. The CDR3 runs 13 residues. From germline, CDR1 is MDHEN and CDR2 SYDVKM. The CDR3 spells CASVLGGGGEQYF. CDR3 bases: TGTGCCAGCGTATTGGGGGGCGGGGGCGAGCAGTACTTC.

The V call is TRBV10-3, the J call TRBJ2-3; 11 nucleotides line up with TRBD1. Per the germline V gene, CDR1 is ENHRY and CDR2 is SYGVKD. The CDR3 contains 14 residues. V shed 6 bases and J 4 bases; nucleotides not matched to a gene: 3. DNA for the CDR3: TGTGCCATCAGGCCGGGACAGGGGGCAGATACGCAGTATTTT. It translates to CAIRPGQGADTQYF.

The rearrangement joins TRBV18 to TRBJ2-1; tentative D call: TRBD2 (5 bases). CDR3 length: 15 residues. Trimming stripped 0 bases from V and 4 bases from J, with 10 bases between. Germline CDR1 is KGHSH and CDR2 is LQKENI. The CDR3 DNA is TGTGCCAGCTCACCACCCGGGAAGACATACAATGAGCAGTTCTTC. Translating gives CASSPPGKTYNEQFF.